The 11 T cell receptor beta chains below were found in one sample sequenced in a study of T cell responses to AZD1222 COVID-19 vaccine. Some clones are missing from TCRdb's copy, which holds only in-frame ones; the method was immunoSEQ multiplex PCR. This repertoire shows roughly 70,000 clones, about four fifths found once; its top ten account for 5% to 6.5%. Sequencing used peripheral blood, obtained 28 days after the second AZD1222 dose. The receptor source for this set is an adult who received the AZD1222 COVID-19 vaccine.

In this sample, this clone turned up once. This chain connects TRBV5-5 to TRBJ2-7, with 14 bases that match TRBD2. With 4 bases clipped from V and 7 bases from J, the junction kept 16 bases outside the gene matches. Per germline, CDR1 SGHKS and CDR2 YYEKEE (reference sequence). This CDR3 contains 18 residues. CDR3 protein: CASSPGTSGGRPSGEQYF. The CDR3 region has the DNA TGTGCCAGCAGCCCCGGGACTAGCGGGGGCCGGCCGTCGGGTGAGCAGTACTTC.

This clone appeared a few times. The J gene is TRBJ1-2, the V gene TRBV3-1 (or the pseudogene TRBV3-2), with 7 positions matching TRBD1. With V trimmed by 2 bases and J by 4 bases, 1 base remained unmatched. Germline values: CDR1 LGHDT, CDR2 YNNKEL (reference sequence). The CDR3 totals 13 residues. The CDR3 region is CASSQWDSYGYTF. The DNA for the CDR3 is TGTGCCAGCAGCCAATGGGACAGCTATGGCTACACCTTC.

This clone was recorded a few times. At the DNA level, this CDR3 is encoded by other sequences in the same sample as well. This chain uses TRBV7-6 with TRBJ2-7; 7 bases are a match to TRBD1. Trimming at V came to 4 bases and at J to 2 bases, leaving 5 bases not matched to a gene. Germline V gene sequence: CDR1 SGHVS, CDR2 FNYEAQ. The CDR3 loop spans 14 amino acids. The CDR3 region is CASSSRDRTYEQYF. The DNA of the CDR3 is TGTGCCAGCAGCTCCCGGGACAGAACCTACGAGCAGTACTTC.

The chain couples TRBV5-1 to TRBJ2-3, with D possibly TRBD2 on 5 matching bases. The CDR3 is 15 amino acids. Trimming pared 2 bases from V and 0 bases from J, leaving 10 bases between. Per the germline V gene, CDR1 is SGHRS and CDR2 is YFSETQ. The CDR3 bases are TGCGCCAGCAGCTTAGGACTCATTAGCACAGATACGCAGTATTTT. This translates into CASSLGLISTDTQYF.

CDR3 protein: CASSDYNSPLHF. CDR3 nucleotides: TGTGCCAGCTCGGACTATAATTCACCCCTCCACTTT. V is TRBV19 and J is TRBJ1-6; D remains ambiguous. V was shortened by 9 bases and J by 3 bases, with 6 bases between the two germline ends. CDR1 is LNHDA and CDR2 is SQIVND in the germline V gene (reference sequence). The CDR3 has 12 amino acids.

The CDR3 spells CASSRDRNTEAFF. The CDR3 nucleotides read TGTGCCAGCAGCCGGGACAGAAACACTGAAGCTTTCTTT. The genes are TRBV11-3 and TRBJ1-1; TRBD1 agrees at 7 bases. The CDR3 consists of 13 residues. The germline gives CDR1 SGHNT, CDR2 YENEEA. J gave up 2 bases and V 5 bases, and 2 bases lay outside the gene matches.

This clone was seen once. V gene TRBV7-8 combines with J gene TRBJ1-1; no definite D call. This CDR3 has 13 amino acids. CDR1 SGHVS and CDR2 FQNEAQ come from the germline V gene. V shed 3 bases and J shed 4 bases, with 9 bases lying between them. In DNA form, the CDR3 reads TGTGCCAGCAGCTTTAGTGCAGTCACTGAAGCTTTCTTT. It codes for CASSFSAVTEAFF.

The chain recombines TRBV5-6 with TRBJ2-1; D remains ambiguous. This CDR3 has 13 amino acids. V gave up 0 bases and J gave up 8 bases, with 9 bases separating them. The germline V gene encodes CDR1 SGHDT and CDR2 YYEEEE. In DNA form, the CDR3 reads TGTGCCAGCAGCTTGGGCCTGGGGTATGAGCAGTTCTTC. It is translated as CASSLGLGYEQFF.

The rearrangement links TRBV5-1 to TRBJ2-5; tentative D call: TRBD2 (5 bases). The CDR3 loop spans 12 amino acids. Trimming stripped 5 bases from V and 4 bases from J, with 9 bases between. The germline CDR1 and CDR2 sequences are SGHRS and YFSETQ. This chain's CDR3 is CASRGEGETQYF. CDR3 coding DNA: TGCGCCAGCAGGGGAGAGGGAGAGACCCAGTACTTC.

This clone is medium-sized within its sample. V gene TRBV2 combines with J gene TRBJ1-5; D is ambiguous. V dropped 4 bases and J dropped 3 bases, with 10 bases sitting between them. The CDR3 covers 14 residues. Germline-derived CDR1 and CDR2 are SNHLY and FYNNEI. CDR3 DNA: TGTGCCAGCAGTGTGGAGGGTCCCAATCAGCCCCAGCATTTT. Translated, it gives CASSVEGPNQPQHF.

CDR3 in DNA: TGCGCCAGCAGCCAAGACGCGGGGGGGACCCGCAATGAGCAGTTCTTC. Its translation: CASSQDAGGTRNEQFF. The rearrangement links TRBV4-3 to TRBJ2-1, with TRBD2 identical over 9 bases. J gave up 6 bases and V 0 bases, and 6 bases lay outside the gene matches. The CDR3 has 16 amino acids. Looked up from germline, CDR1 is LGHNA and CDR2 is YSLEER.